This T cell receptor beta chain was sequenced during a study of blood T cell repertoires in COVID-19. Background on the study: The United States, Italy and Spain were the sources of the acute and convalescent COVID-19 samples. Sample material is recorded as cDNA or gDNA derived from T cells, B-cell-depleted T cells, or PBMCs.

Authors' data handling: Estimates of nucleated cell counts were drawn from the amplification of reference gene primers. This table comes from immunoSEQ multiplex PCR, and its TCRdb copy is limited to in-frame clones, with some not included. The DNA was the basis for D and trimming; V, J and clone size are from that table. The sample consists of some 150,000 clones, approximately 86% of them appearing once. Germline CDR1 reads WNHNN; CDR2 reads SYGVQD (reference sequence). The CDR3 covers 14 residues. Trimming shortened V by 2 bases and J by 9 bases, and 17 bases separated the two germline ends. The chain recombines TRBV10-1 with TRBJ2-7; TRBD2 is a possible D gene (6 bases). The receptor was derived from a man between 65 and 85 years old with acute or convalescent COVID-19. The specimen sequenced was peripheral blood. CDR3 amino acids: CASSEAGTPTRQYF. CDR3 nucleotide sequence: TGCGCCAGCAGTGAGGCAGGGACTCCTACGAGGCAGTACTTC.